The clone carrying this TCR beta chain was detected a few times. TCRdb re-derived calls from the 5' RACE reads in MiXCR, one entry per CDR3 protein. Seen here are about 420,000 distinct CDR3 sequences, more than 20% observed once, and the top ten hold around 13%. The CDR3 contains 13 residues. CDR1 and CDR2 from the germline V gene are MNHEY and SVGAGI. The V end was cut by 2 bases, the J end by 4 bases, with 3 bases between. The sample is drawn from a study of T-cell memory formation after mild COVID-19. The clonotype originates from an adult woman who had mild COVID-19 (a few samples of this study predate the infection). Cell type and time point are not known. The chain recombines TRBV6-5 with TRBJ2-6; D unclear. Input material: PBMCs or a T cell subset sorted from them (not recorded which). CDR3 in DNA: TGTGCCAGCAGTTACCTGGGGGCCAACGTCCTGACTTTC. This encodes CASSYLGANVLTF.